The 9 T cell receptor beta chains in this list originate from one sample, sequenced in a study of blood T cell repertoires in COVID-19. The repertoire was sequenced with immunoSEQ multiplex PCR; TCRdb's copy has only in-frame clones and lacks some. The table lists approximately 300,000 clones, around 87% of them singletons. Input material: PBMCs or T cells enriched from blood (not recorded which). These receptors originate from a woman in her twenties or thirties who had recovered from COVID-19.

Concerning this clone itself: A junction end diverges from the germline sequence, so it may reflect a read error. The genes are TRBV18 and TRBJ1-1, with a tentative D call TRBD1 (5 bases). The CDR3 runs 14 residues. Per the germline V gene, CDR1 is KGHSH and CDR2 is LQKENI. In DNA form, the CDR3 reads TGTGCCAGCTTACCAGGGCCCACAAACACTGAAGCTTTCTTT. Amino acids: CASLPGPTNTEAFF.

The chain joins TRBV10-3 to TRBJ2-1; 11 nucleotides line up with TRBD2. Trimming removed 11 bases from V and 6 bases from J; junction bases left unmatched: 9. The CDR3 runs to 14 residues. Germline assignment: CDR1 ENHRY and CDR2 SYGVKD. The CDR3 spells CAGSSGGGINEQFF. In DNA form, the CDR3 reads TGTGCCGGAAGTAGCGGGGGGGGTATCAATGAGCAGTTCTTC.

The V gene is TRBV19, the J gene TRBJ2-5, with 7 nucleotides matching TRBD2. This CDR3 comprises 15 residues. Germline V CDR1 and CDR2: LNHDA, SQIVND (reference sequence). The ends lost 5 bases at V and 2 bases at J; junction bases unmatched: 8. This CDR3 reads CASSVSSGAQETQYF. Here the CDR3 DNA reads TGTGCCAGTAGTGTCTCCAGCGGGGCTCAAGAGACCCAGTACTTC.

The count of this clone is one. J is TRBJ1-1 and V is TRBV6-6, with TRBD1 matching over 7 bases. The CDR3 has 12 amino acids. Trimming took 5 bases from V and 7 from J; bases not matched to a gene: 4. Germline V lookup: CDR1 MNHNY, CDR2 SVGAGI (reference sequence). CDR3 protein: CASSTTGVEAFF. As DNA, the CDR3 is TGTGCCAGCAGTACAACAGGGGTTGAAGCTTTCTTT.

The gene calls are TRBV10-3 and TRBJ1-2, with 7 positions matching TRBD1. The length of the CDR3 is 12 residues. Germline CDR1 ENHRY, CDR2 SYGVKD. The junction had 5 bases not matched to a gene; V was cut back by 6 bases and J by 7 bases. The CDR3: CAIRTGLGGYTF. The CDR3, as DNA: TGTGCCATCAGGACAGGGCTCGGTGGCTACACCTTC.

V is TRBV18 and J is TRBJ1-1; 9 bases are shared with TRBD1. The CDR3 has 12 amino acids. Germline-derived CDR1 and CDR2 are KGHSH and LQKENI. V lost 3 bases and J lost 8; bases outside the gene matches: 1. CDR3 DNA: TGTGCCAGCTCACCGGACAGGGGAGAAGCTTTCTTT. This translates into CASSPDRGEAFF.

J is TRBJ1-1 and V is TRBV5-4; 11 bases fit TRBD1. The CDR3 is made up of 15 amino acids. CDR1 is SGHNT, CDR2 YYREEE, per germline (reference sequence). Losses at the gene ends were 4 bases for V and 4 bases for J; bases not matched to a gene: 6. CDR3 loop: CASSPRDRGSTEAFF. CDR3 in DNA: TGTGCCAGCAGCCCCCGGGACAGGGGGTCCACTGAAGCTTTCTTT. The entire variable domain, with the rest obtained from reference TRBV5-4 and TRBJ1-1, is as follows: ETGVTQSPTHLIKTRGQQVTLRCSSQSGHNTVSWYQQALGQGPQFIFQYYREEENGRGNFPPRFSGLQFPNYSSELNVNALELDDSALYLCASSPRDRGSTEAFFGQGTRLTVV.

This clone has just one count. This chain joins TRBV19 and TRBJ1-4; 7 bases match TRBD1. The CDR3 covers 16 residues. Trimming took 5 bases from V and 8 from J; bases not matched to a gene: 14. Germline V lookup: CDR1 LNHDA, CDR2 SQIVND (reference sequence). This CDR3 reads CASSSTRQGLSEKLFF. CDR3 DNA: TGTGCCAGTAGTTCTACTCGACAGGGATTAAGCGAAAAACTGTTTTTT.

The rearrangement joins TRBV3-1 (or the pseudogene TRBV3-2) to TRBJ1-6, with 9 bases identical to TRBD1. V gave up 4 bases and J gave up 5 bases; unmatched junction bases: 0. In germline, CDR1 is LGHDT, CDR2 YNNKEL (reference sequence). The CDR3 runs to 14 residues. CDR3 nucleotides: TGTGCCAGCAGCCGACAGGGGGATAATTCACCCCTCCACTTT. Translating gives CASSRQGDNSPLHF.